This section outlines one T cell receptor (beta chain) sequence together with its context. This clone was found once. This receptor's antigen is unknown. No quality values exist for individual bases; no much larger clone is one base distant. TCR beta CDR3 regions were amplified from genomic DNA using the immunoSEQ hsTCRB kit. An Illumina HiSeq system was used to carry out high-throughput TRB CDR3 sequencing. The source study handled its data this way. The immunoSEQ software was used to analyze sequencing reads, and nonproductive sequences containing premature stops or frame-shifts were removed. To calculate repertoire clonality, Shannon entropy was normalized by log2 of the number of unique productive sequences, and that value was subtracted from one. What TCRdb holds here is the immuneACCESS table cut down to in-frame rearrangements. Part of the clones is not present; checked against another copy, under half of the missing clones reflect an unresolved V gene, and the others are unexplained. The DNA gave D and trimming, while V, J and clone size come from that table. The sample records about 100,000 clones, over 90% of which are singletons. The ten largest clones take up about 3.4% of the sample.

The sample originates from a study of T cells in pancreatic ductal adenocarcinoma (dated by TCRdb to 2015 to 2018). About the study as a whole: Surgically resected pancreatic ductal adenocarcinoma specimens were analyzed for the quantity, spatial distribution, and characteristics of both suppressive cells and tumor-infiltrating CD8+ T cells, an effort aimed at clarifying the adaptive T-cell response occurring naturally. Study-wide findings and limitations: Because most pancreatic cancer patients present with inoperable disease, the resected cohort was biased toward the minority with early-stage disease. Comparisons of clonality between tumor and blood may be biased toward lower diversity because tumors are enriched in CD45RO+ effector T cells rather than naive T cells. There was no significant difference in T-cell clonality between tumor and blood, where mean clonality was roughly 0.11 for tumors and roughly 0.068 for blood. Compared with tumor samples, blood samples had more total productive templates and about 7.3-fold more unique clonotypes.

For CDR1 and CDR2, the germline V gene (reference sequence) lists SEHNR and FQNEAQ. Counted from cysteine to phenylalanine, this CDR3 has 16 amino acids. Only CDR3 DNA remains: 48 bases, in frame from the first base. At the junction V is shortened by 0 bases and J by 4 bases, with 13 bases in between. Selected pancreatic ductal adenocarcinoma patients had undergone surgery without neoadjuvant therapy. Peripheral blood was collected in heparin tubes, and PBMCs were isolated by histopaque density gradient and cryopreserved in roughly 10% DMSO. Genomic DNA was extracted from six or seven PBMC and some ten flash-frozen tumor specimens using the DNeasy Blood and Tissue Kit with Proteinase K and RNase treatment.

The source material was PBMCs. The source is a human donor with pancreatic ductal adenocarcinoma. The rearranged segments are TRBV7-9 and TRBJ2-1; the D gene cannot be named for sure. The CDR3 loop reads CASSLAVVPQYNEQFF. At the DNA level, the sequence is TGTGCCAGCAGCTTAGCCGTGGTCCCGCAGTACAATGAGCAGTTCTTC.